This T cell receptor (beta chain) is from a study of T cells in Graves' hyperthyroidism and ophthalmopathy. On this clonotype: The antigen is undetermined.

The germline V and J ends were trimmed by 4 bases and 5 bases, with 18 bases remaining between them. The CDR3 is 15 residues long. CDR1 and CDR2 (germline): MGHRA, YSYEKL. Study-wide results and caveats: The majority of expanded thyroid clonotypes above 0.001 also appeared in blood. Classification by a 13 V-J model distinguished ophthalmopathy from stable hyperthyroidism.

RNA transcripts gave rise to amplified TCR beta CDR3 regions. The HTBI primer set served for first-round RT-PCR of the TCR CDR3. Using its own MiXCR run on the multiplex PCR reads, TCRdb lists one record per CDR3 protein. This table holds roughly 380,000 distinct CDR3 sequences, more than 11% found once. The material sequenced was blood. The V and J genes are TRBV4-1 and TRBJ2-7; D may be TRBD1 (6 bases). The clonotype was recovered from a woman aged 60-75 years with Graves' hyperthyroidism. The CDR3 bases are TGCGCCAGCAGCCCCACCTCGAGCAGGGGCCACGAGCAGTACTTC. It translates to CASSPTSSRGHEQYF.